This passage covers 13 T cell receptor beta chains from one sample sequenced in a study of shared clonotypes between healthy human individuals. The method was immunoSEQ multiplex PCR; TCRdb's version includes in-frame clones alone and lacks a portion of them. This sample yields millions of clones, of which less than 95% are seen a single time; roughly 1% belongs to the top ten. Naivety among CD8 cells was defined by CD45RO negativity and positive CCR7 selection, thereby excluding terminally differentiated effector memory CD45RA+ cells. Input material: naive CD8+ T cells sorted from blood. The receptors derive from a young man in good health.

This rearrangement joins TRBV25-1 to TRBJ2-7; 8 bases fit TRBD1. The germline V gene encodes CDR1 MGHDK and CDR2 SYGVNS. Trimming cost V 7 bases and J 3 bases; bases outside gene matches: 8. The CDR3 runs to 14 residues. DNA for the CDR3: TGTGCCAGCAAGAGCGACAGGGGAGGCTACGAGCAGTACTTC. Its protein is CASKSDRGGYEQYF.

V and J are TRBV7-9 and TRBJ1-2; D uncertain. Trimming pared 5 bases from V and 3 bases from J, leaving 10 bases between. The CDR3 is 13 amino acids. The V gene's germline CDR1 is SEHNR and CDR2 FQNEAQ (reference sequence). The CDR3 DNA follows: TGTGCCAGCAGCCAAAGAGACTACTATGGCTACACCTTC. It yields the protein CASSQRDYYGYTF.

The chain uses TRBV6-6 and TRBJ1-5; D gene uncertain. Germline CDR1 is MNHNY and CDR2 is SVGAGI (reference sequence). The CDR3 sequence is 15 residues long. V lost 6 bases and J lost 5, with 17 bases in between. The CDR3 region has the DNA TGTGCCAGCAGGGCCGGGTCCCTCTCTGATCAGCCCCAGCATTTT. Translation gives CASRAGSLSDQPQHF.

The chain is built from TRBV6-5 and TRBJ2-7; 12 bases agree with TRBD2. The CDR3 totals 15 residues. CDR1 and CDR2 from the germline V gene are MNHEY and SVGAGI. V shed 5 bases and J 3 bases; nucleotides not matched to a gene: 5. The CDR3 reads CASSVGLAGHYEQYF. The CDR3 DNA reads as TGTGCCAGCAGTGTGGGACTAGCGGGCCACTACGAGCAGTACTTC.

A note on this clone: Other nucleotide sequences in the sample specify the same CDR3. The V and J genes are TRBV27 and TRBJ1-1; D is unresolved. Trimming shortened V by 4 bases and J by 5 bases, and 8 bases separated the two germline ends. The CDR3 covers 12 residues. CDR1 MNHEY and CDR2 SMNVEV come from the germline V gene (reference sequence). CDR3 sequence (DNA): TGTGCCAGCAGTTCGCGAAGTACTGAAGCTTTCTTT. It specifies CASSSRSTEAFF.

The gene calls are TRBV5-1 and TRBJ2-5, with TRBD2 identical over 9 bases. V gave up 2 bases and J gave up 5 bases; unmatched junction bases: 10. Germline CDR1 is SGHRS and CDR2 is YFSETQ. This CDR3 spans 16 amino acids. The CDR3 spells CASSFLAGAGTETQYF. DNA for the CDR3: TGCGCCAGCAGCTTTTTAGCGGGAGCTGGGACGGAGACCCAGTACTTC. Full variable domain (missing parts from reference TRBV5-1 and TRBJ2-5): KAGVTQTPRYLIKTRGQQVTLSCSPISGHRSVSWYQQTPGQGLQFLFEYFSETQRNKGNFPGRFSGRQFSNSRSEMNVSTLELGDSALYLCASSFLAGAGTETQYFGPGTRLLVL.

The chain joins TRBV4-2 to TRBJ2-7; TRBD2 matches at 14 bases. Unmatched junction bases numbered 5, after V lost 4 bases and J lost 3 bases. The germline gives CDR1 LGHNA, CDR2 YNFKEQ. The CDR3 spans 16 residues. The CDR3 DNA is TGTGCCAGCAGCCCCGGGACTAGCGGGGGATACTACGAGCAGTACTTC. Its translation is CASSPGTSGGYYEQYF.

On this clone itself: This same CDR3 is encoded by further DNA sequences in the sample. This rearrangement joins TRBV30 to TRBJ2-3; the match to TRBD2 covers 10 bases. This CDR3 spans 14 amino acids. Per the germline V gene, CDR1 is GTSNPN and CDR2 is SVGIG (reference sequence). Trimming removed 2 bases from V and 3 bases from J; junction bases left unmatched: 2. CDR3 DNA sequence: TGTGCCTGGAGTATAGCGGGAGGTACAGATACGCAGTATTTT. Amino acids: CAWSIAGGTDTQYF.

The chain recombines TRBV4-1 with TRBJ1-5, with 7 nucleotides matching TRBD1. This CDR3 spans 13 amino acids. Germline lookup yields CDR1 MGHRA and CDR2 YSYEKL. V gave up 8 bases and J gave up 5 bases; unmatched junction bases: 6. The chain's CDR3 is CASGPGQYQPQHF. CDR3 nucleotide sequence: TGCGCCAGCGGACCGGGACAGTATCAGCCCCAGCATTTT.

The chain employs TRBV1 and TRBJ2-3; TRBD2, the table's D call, lacks a check against the DNA. TRBV1 is labeled a pseudogene. The CDR3 is 16 amino acids. CDR3 DNA sequence: TGCACCAGCAGCCTTAGCGCCTGTGCTAGCACAGATACGCAGTATTTT. Translated, it gives CTSSLSACASTDTQYF.

This clone is a singleton in its sample. The J gene is TRBJ2-6, the V gene TRBV9, with D uncertain. CDR1 is SGDLS and CDR2 is YYNGEE in the germline V gene. The CDR3 sequence is 14 residues long. V gave up 8 bases and J gave up 1 base, with 10 bases separating them. CDR3 sequence: CASGLLSGANVLTF. Here the CDR3 DNA reads TGTGCCAGTGGGTTGTTATCTGGGGCCAACGTCCTGACTTTC. Supplemented by reference TRBV9 and TRBJ2-6, the full variable domain reads DSGVTQTPKHLITATGQRVTLRCSPRSGDLSVYWYQQSLDQGLQFLIQYYNGEERAKGNILERFSAQQFPDLHSELNLSSLELGDSALYFCASGLLSGANVLTFGAGSRLTVL.

The chain links TRBV10-3 to TRBJ2-5; D is possibly TRBD1 (6 bases). With 7 bases removed from V and 3 bases from J, the gap between germline ends came to 12 bases. Germline-derived CDR1 and CDR2 are ENHRY and SYGVKD. The CDR3 is 13 amino acids. The CDR3 here is CAINERTEETQYF. In DNA form, the CDR3 reads TGTGCCATCAACGAACGGACAGAAGAGACCCAGTACTTC.

The V call is TRBV7-9, the J call TRBJ2-7, with TRBD2 as a possible D gene (7 bases). Trimming removed 5 bases at V and 1 base at J, with 21 bases between. This CDR3 is built from 17 residues. The germline CDR1 and CDR2 sequences are SEHNR and FQNEAQ (reference sequence). The CDR3 spells CASSPRGGDMGSYEQYF. The CDR3 nucleotides are TGTGCCAGCAGCCCCCGAGGGGGGGATATGGGTTCCTACGAGCAGTACTTC. The full variable domain, rest sourced from reference TRBV7-9 and TRBJ2-7, is DTGVSQNPRHKITKRGQNVTFRCDPISEHNRLYWYRQTLGQGPEFLTYFQNEAQLEKSRLLSDRFSAERPKGSFSTLEIQRTEQGDSAMYLCASSPRGGDMGSYEQYFGPGTRLTVT.